One sample yielded the 11 T cell receptor beta chains listed below, sequenced in a study of CD8 T cells in ankylosing spondylitis. General observations from the study: A TCR beta motif of fewer than ten highly homologous variants seemed to mark ankylosing spondylitis blood.

For these TCRs, the target antigens are not known. TCRdb fed the 5' RACE reads into MiXCR, producing one record per CDR3 protein. Among 220,000 or so distinct CDR3 sequences, about a sixth were seen once, and the ten largest hold roughly 43%. The sequencing input was blood, either unsorted or a sorted T cell fraction (not recorded which). The receptors originated from a male donor with ankylosing spondylitis.

This clonotype was seen a few times. The V call is TRBV20-1, the J call TRBJ1-1; D uncertain. There are 13 residues in the CDR3. The V gene lost 3 bases and the J gene lost 4 bases, with 12 bases spanning the gap. Germline V CDR1 and CDR2: DFQATT, SNEGSKA (reference sequence). CDR3 nucleotide sequence: TGCAGTGCTAGGCCCTCCGGAGGCACTGAAGCTTTCTTT. Translated, it gives CSARPSGGTEAFF.

The chain recombines TRBV27 with TRBJ2-1; D ambiguous. The germline V and J ends were trimmed by 6 bases and 9 bases, with 9 bases remaining between them. CDR1 MNHEY and CDR2 SMNVEV come from the germline V gene (reference sequence). The CDR3 is 11 amino acids. This CDR3 is CASRAVGEQFF. CDR3 sequence (DNA): TGTGCCAGCAGGGCGGTGGGTGAGCAGTTCTTC.

This clonotype was seen only a few times. The chain joins TRBV12-3 or TRBV12-4 to TRBJ2-1; TRBD1 aligns across 11 bases. V was clipped by 7 bases and J by 5 bases; unmatched bases: 10. The length of the CDR3 is 16 residues. CDR3 nucleotides: TGTGCCAGCACTATAGGACAGGGGGCAAGGGACAATGAGCAGTTCTTC. This translates into CASTIGQGARDNEQFF.

The chain employs TRBV19 and TRBJ1-1; D ambiguous. Germline lookup yields CDR1 LNHDA and CDR2 SQIVND (reference sequence). This CDR3 has 13 residues. V was cut by 4 bases and J by 4 bases, with 10 bases left in between. The CDR3 loop is CASSTVLGTEAFF. The CDR3 DNA reads as TGTGCCAGTAGTACGGTGTTGGGCACTGAAGCTTTCTTT. The complete variable domain, with remaining parts taken from reference TRBV19 and TRBJ1-1, reads DGGITQSPKYLFRKEGQNVTLSCEQNLNHDAMYWYRQDPGQGLRLIYYSQIVNDFQKGDIAEGYSVSREKKESFPLTVTSAQKNPTAFYLCASSTVLGTEAFFGQGTRLTVV.

This clonotype turned up a few times. The chain recombines TRBV12-3 or TRBV12-4 with TRBJ2-7, with TRBD2 as a possible D gene (6 bases). The CDR3 is made up of 14 amino acids. Deletions cut 7 bases from V and 0 bases from J, with 13 bases between. The CDR3 here is CASMRGDSSYEQYF. The CDR3 bases are TGTGCCAGCATGCGCGGGGATAGCTCCTACGAGCAGTACTTC.

The rearrangement uses TRBV7-9 and TRBJ2-7; D assignment may be TRBD1 or TRBD2 (6 bases each). Germline CDR1 SEHNR, CDR2 FQNEAQ (reference sequence). Deletions cut 1 base from V and 3 bases from J, with 13 bases between. The CDR3 sequence is 15 residues long. For the CDR3, the DNA is TGTGCCAGCAGCTTAGGCGGGACACTTAACTACGAGCAGTACTTC. Translating gives CASSLGGTLNYEQYF.

This clonotype appeared a few times. V gene TRBV20-1 combines with J gene TRBJ1-2; TRBD1 matches at 7 bases. Unmatched junction bases numbered 9, after V lost 0 bases and J lost 8 bases. The length of the CDR3 is 14 residues. CDR1 is DFQATT, CDR2 SNEGSKA, per germline (reference sequence). The CDR3 loop reads CSARDYGQAWGYTF. The CDR3 DNA follows: TGCAGTGCTAGAGATTACGGACAGGCTTGGGGCTACACCTTC.

The V call is TRBV5-1, the J call TRBJ2-3; no clear D gene. V was cut by 4 bases and J by 5 bases, with 14 bases left in between. Germline V gives CDR1 SGHRS, CDR2 YFSETQ. The length of the CDR3 is 14 residues. In DNA form, the CDR3 reads TGCGCCAGCAGCCTAAGACAACCCCAAGATACGCAGTATTTT. As protein: CASSLRQPQDTQYF.

This clonotype was seen a handful of times. The chain carries TRBV12-1 and TRBJ1-1. TRBV12-1 is termed a pseudogene. The CDR3 covers 14 residues. Here the CDR3 reads CASSLDPYGTEAFF. The CDR3 DNA is TGTGCCAGCAGCCTCGATCCCTATGGCACTGAAGCTTTCTTT.

The rearrangement links TRBV7-3 to TRBJ1-4; 8 positions match TRBD1. J gave up 12 bases and V 5 bases, and 8 bases lay outside the gene matches. Germline CDR1 SGHTA, CDR2 FQGTGA. The CDR3 is 13 residues long. CDR3 DNA sequence: TGTGCCAGCAGCCCCGTTCAGGGGGCTGAACTGTTTTTT. It codes for CASSPVQGAELFF.

The chain is built from TRBV27 and TRBJ2-1; the match to TRBD2 covers 7 bases. The V gene end was trimmed by 7 bases and the J gene end by 1 base; junction bases not matched to a gene: 13. Germline CDR1 reads MNHEY; CDR2 reads SMNVEV (reference sequence). The CDR3 spans 17 residues. The CDR3 coding sequence is TGTGCCAGCACCACAGGTCCTGGGGAGGGGTCCTACAATGAGCAGTTCTTC. It translates to CASTTGPGEGSYNEQFF.